Presented here are 13 T cell receptor beta chains from one specimen sequenced in a study of neurological immune-mediated disorders. TCRdb called the 5' RACE reads again in MiXCR, with one record for every CDR3 protein. The repertoire holds 50,000 or so distinct CDR3 sequences, 20% to 30% seen once, with around 23% in the top ten. The sample was PBMCs. All receptors come from a woman between 65 and 79 years old in good health.

This clonotype was observed many times. The CDR3 DNA reads TGCAGTGCTACCAAGACTAGCGGAAGCACAGATACGCAGTATTTT. Protein product: CSATKTSGSTDTQYF. This chain uses TRBV20-1 with TRBJ2-3, with 9 bases matching TRBD2. The CDR3 runs 15 residues. The germline V gene has CDR1 DFQATT and CDR2 SNEGSKA (reference sequence). Trimming cost V 4 bases and J 0 bases; bases outside gene matches: 5.

This clonotype was counted ten times or more. The V gene is TRBV12-3 or TRBV12-4, the J gene TRBJ2-2; perhaps D is TRBD1 or TRBD2 (6 bases each). The CDR3 consists of 15 residues. With 4 bases removed from V and 5 bases from J, the gap between germline ends came to 14 bases. The DNA for the CDR3 is TGTGCCAGCAGTTGGGGTGGAGGGGGAACCGGGGAGCTGTTTTTT. Translating it yields CASSWGGGGTGELFF.

The sample holds many counts of this clonotype. The chain recombines TRBV20-1 with TRBJ1-1, with D possibly being TRBD1 (5 bases). Germline CDR1 DFQATT, CDR2 SNEGSKA (reference sequence). V was shortened by 0 bases and J by 7 bases, with 9 bases between the two germline ends. The CDR3 runs to 12 residues. Here the CDR3 DNA reads TGCAGTGCTAGAGATCTGGGGGTTGAAGCTTTCTTT. Translation gives CSARDLGVEAFF.

This clonotype occurred many times. The chain joins TRBV28 to TRBJ2-3; TRBD2 agrees at 12 bases. From germline, CDR1 is MDHEN and CDR2 SYDVKM. V was pared by 5 bases and J by 4 bases, with 10 bases of the junction left unmatched. This CDR3 comprises 17 residues. The CDR3 sequence is CASSPRLAGVGADTQYF. The CDR3, as DNA: TGTGCCAGCAGTCCCAGACTAGCGGGAGTGGGGGCAGATACGCAGTATTTT.

The chain carries TRBV7-6 and TRBJ2-1, with 7 bases identical to TRBD2. CDR3 length: 17 residues. The V segment lost 7 bases and the J segment 3 bases; nucleotides outside the gene matches: 15. Looked up from germline, CDR1 is SGHVS and CDR2 is FNYEAQ. The CDR3 DNA is TGTGCCAGCACCAAGGGGTGGGGGGGAGAGTGCTACAATGAGCAGTTCTTC. It is translated as CASTKGWGGECYNEQFF.

In its sample, this clonotype ranks as medium-sized (0.01 to 0.1%). The chain combines TRBV12-3 or TRBV12-4 with TRBJ1-4; D uncertain. This CDR3 is 14 amino acids long. V lost 5 bases to trimming and J lost 4 bases, with 11 bases between them. This chain's CDR3 is CASSPNYSNEKLFF. As DNA, the CDR3 is TGTGCCAGCAGTCCAAATTACAGTAATGAAAAACTGTTTTTT.

V and J are TRBV6-5 and TRBJ2-2; 9 nucleotides match TRBD2. The CDR3 is 16 amino acids. Germline V gene data show CDR1 as MNHEY and CDR2 as SVGAGI. V lost 4 bases and J lost 7; bases outside the gene matches: 10. The CDR3 sequence is CASSLTAGGVFGELFF. The CDR3 DNA reads as TGTGCCAGCAGTTTAACAGCGGGAGGAGTGTTCGGGGAGCTGTTTTTT.

This sequence joins TRBV19 and TRBJ2-7; D might be TRBD1 (6 bases). V gave up 5 bases and J gave up 3 bases, with 11 bases separating them. Germline assignment: CDR1 LNHDA and CDR2 SQIVND (reference sequence). There are 13 residues in the CDR3. CDR3 coding DNA: TGTGCCAGTAGTTTCCGGGACAACTACGAGCAGTACTTC. It translates to CASSFRDNYEQYF.

This chain uses TRBV3-1 with TRBJ1-5; D is possibly TRBD1 (6 bases). Trimming pared 4 bases from V and 5 bases from J, leaving 12 bases between. This CDR3 spans 14 amino acids. Germline lookup yields CDR1 LGHDT and CDR2 YNNKEL (reference sequence). CDR3 amino acids: CASSPYRDDQPQHF. The CDR3 DNA follows: TGTGCCAGCAGCCCTTACAGGGATGATCAGCCCCAGCATTTT.

The chain employs TRBV4-1 and TRBJ1-5, with D maybe TRBD1 (6 bases). From germline, CDR1 is MGHRA and CDR2 YSYEKL. The CDR3 length is 14 residues. Deletions cut 6 bases from V and 3 bases from J, with 12 bases between. The DNA of the CDR3 is TGCGCCAGCAGTCGGACAGCACCCAATCAGCCCCAGCATTTT. Protein sequence: CASSRTAPNQPQHF.

This clonotype was observed many times. J is TRBJ2-5 and V is TRBV5-1; TRBD1 matches at 7 bases. This CDR3 is built from 15 residues. J gave up 2 bases and V 4 bases, and 8 bases lay outside the gene matches. Germline CDR1 is SGHRS and CDR2 is YFSETQ. CDR3 bases: TGCGCCAGCAGCCCGACGGGACAGTCTCAAGAGACCCAGTACTTC. This sequence encodes CASSPTGQSQETQYF.

This chain links TRBV20-1 with TRBJ1-6, with D unresolved. V was shortened by 0 bases and J by 5 bases, with 17 bases between the two germline ends. Per germline, CDR1 DFQATT and CDR2 SNEGSKA (reference sequence). This CDR3 is built from 17 residues. The CDR3 region has the DNA TGCAGTGCTAGAGATGGGTCCAGTGGGCAAAATAATTCACCCCTCCACTTT. Translating gives CSARDGSSGQNNSPLHF.

As for this clonotype: This may be a read error, as it is one base from a much larger clone. The CDR3 loop reads CSAHATPGYNEQFF. CDR3 nucleotides: TGCAGTGCCCACGCCACCCCGGGCTACAATGAGCAGTTCTTC. The chain carries TRBV20-1 and TRBJ2-1; D is unclear. Looked up from germline, CDR1 is DFQATT and CDR2 is SNEGSKA (reference sequence). There are 14 residues in the CDR3. Trimming left V 6 bases short and J 3 bases short, with 15 bases between.